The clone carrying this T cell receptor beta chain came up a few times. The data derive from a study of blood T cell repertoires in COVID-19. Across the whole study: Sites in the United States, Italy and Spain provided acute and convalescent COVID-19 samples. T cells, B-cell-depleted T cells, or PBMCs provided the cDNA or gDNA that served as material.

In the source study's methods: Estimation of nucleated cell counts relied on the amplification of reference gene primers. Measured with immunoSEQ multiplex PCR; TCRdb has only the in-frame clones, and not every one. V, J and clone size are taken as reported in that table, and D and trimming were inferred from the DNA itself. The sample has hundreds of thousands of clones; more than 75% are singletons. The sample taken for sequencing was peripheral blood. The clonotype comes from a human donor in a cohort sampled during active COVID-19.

CDR3 amino acids: CASSLGLGTGVGGNTIYF. As DNA, the CDR3 is TGTGCCAGCAGCTTAGGTCTAGGGACAGGGGTTGGTGGAAACACCATATATTTT. V is TRBV7-8 and J is TRBJ1-3, with 10 bases fitting TRBD1. The CDR3 runs to 18 residues. The V gene end was trimmed by 1 base and the J gene end by 3 bases; junction bases not matched to a gene: 9. Germline V gene lookup returns CDR1 SGHVS and CDR2 FQNEAQ.